This T cell receptor beta chain was identified in a study of siplizumab effects on memory and regulatory T cells. V lost 5 bases, J lost 0 bases, and 12 bases lay in between. The CDR3 runs to 16 residues. The germline V gene has CDR1 SGHNT and CDR2 YYREEE (reference sequence). This clone has a handful of counts. Only in-frame clones appear in the TCRdb table, and some are missing; sequencing was by immunoSEQ multiplex PCR. The repertoire holds about 100,000 clones, with around nine tenths as singletons. The rearrangement links TRBV5-4 to TRBJ2-6, with unresolved D. The sequenced sample consisted of non-Treg CD4+ T cells sorted from blood. This TCR was sampled from a human donor in good health. The CDR3 protein is CASRRVLSSGANVLTF. The CDR3, as DNA: TGTGCCAGCAGACGGGTCCTCAGCTCTGGGGCCAACGTCCTGACTTTC.